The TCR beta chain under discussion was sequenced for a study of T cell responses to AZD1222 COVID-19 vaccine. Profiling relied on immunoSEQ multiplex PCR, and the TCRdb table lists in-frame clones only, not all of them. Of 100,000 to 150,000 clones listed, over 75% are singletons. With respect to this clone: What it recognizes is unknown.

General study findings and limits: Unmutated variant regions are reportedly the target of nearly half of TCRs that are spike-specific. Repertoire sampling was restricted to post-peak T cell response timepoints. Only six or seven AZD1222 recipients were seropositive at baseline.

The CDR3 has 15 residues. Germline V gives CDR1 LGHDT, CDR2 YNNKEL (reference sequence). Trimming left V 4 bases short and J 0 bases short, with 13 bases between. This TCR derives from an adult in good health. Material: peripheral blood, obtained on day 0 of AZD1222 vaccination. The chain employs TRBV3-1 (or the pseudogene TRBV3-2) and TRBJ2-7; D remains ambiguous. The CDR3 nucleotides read TGTGCCAGCAGCCTCGGACGGATAAGCTCCTACGAGCAGTACTTC. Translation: CASSLGRISSYEQYF.